Only a few counts were recorded for the clone carrying this TCR beta chain. Its specificity is unknown. These data are taken from a study of T cell responses to AZD1222 COVID-19 vaccine. Some clones are missing from TCRdb's copy, which holds only in-frame ones; the method was immunoSEQ multiplex PCR. This table has 150,000 to 200,000 clones, 85% to 95% appearing once. Whole-study findings and limits: Donor demographics were predominantly white British with a female majority; clonal diversity may be underestimated. Sampled repertoires all dated from after the peak T cell response. Compared with day 0, the breadth and depth of the Spike-specific TCR repertoire rose significantly after two doses of AZD1222. Baseline antibody screening turned up just a handful of seropositive AZD1222 recipients.

There are 19 residues in the CDR3. Germline lookup yields CDR1 SGHNT and CDR2 YYREEE (reference sequence). The junction had 4 bases not matched to a gene; V was cut back by 0 bases and J by 0 bases. The V gene is TRBV5-4, the J gene TRBJ2-3; 16 bases line up with TRBD2. Specimen: peripheral blood, collected on day 0 of AZD1222 vaccination. This TCR was sampled from an adult in good health. In DNA, the CDR3 is TGTGCCAGCAGCTTGGAGGGACTAGCGGGGGGGTTTAGCACAGATACGCAGTATTTT. Translating it yields CASSLEGLAGGFSTDTQYF.